The 30 T cell receptor beta chains listed next were all sequenced from one sample in a study of blood T cell repertoires in COVID-19. Measured with immunoSEQ multiplex PCR; TCRdb has only the in-frame clones, and not every one. The sample records around 250,000 clones, around 86% being singletons. The specimen sequenced was peripheral blood. These receptors were taken from an older woman with active or convalescent COVID-19.

The chain carries TRBV5-6 and TRBJ1-2; D not resolved. The CDR3 extends over 14 amino acids. Trimming cost V 0 bases and J 4 bases, with 10 bases left between them. Germline CDR1 and CDR2: SGHDT and YYEEEE. CDR3 region: CASSLAGISYGYTF. The CDR3 DNA sequence: TGTGCCAGCAGCTTGGCCGGTATAAGCTATGGCTACACCTTC. Together with reference TRBV5-6 and TRBJ1-2, the CDR3 gives the full variable domain: DAGVTQSPTHLIKTRGQQVTLRCSPKSGHDTVSWYQQALGQGPQFIFQYYEEEERQRGNFPDRFSGHQFPNYSSELNVNALLLGDSALYLCASSLAGISYGYTFGSGTRLTVV.

The chain recombines TRBV10-1 with TRBJ2-3; 8 bases line up with TRBD1. CDR1 is WNHNN and CDR2 is SYGVQD in the germline V gene (reference sequence). The length of the CDR3 is 14 residues. The trim removed 5 bases at V and 5 bases at J, leaving 6 bases unmatched. The CDR3: CASSKSGQGDTQYF. The CDR3 nucleotides are TGCGCCAGCAGTAAATCCGGACAGGGAGATACGCAGTATTTT.

The rearrangement uses TRBV6-5 and TRBJ1-1; 7 nucleotides line up with TRBD1. The J segment lost 4 bases and the V segment lost 6 bases, leaving 11 bases of the junction unmatched. Per germline, CDR1 MNHEY and CDR2 SVGAGI. The CDR3 loop spans 15 amino acids. CDR3 nucleotide sequence: TGTGCCAGCAGGGGTGGGGGCTCAGGGGGCACTGAAGCTTTCTTT. It is translated as CASRGGGSGGTEAFF.

This clone has just a few counts. The CDR3 protein is CASSLSPTVTNTEAFF. The CDR3 DNA sequence: TGTGCCAGCTCACTTTCCCCAACAGTTACGAACACTGAAGCTTTCTTT. The chain uses TRBV18 and TRBJ1-1; D not certain. Trimming shortened V by 4 bases and J by 1 base, and 16 bases separated the two germline ends. The CDR3 is made up of 16 amino acids. The germline gives CDR1 KGHSH, CDR2 LQKENI.

J is TRBJ1-2 and V is TRBV6-5; possibly TRBD1 for D (6 bases). The CDR3 has 13 amino acids. V shed 5 bases and J shed 8 bases, with 15 bases lying between them. CDR1 MNHEY and CDR2 SVGAGI come from the germline V gene. The CDR3 nucleotides are TGTGCCAGCAGTCCTGGGGCAGGGGAAGGCTACACCTTC. It specifies CASSPGAGEGYTF.

The J gene is TRBJ1-1, the V gene TRBV5-4; TRBD1 is a possible D gene (6 bases). Germline CDR1 reads SGHNT; CDR2 reads YYREEE (reference sequence). Trimming took off 0 bases at V and 4 bases at J, with 10 bases between the two ends. This CDR3 spans 14 amino acids. CDR3 loop: CASSLDREGTEAFF. DNA for the CDR3: TGTGCCAGCAGCTTGGACAGGGAGGGCACTGAAGCTTTCTTT.

The chain has TRBV18 and TRBJ2-1; D is possibly TRBD1 (5 bases). The germline V and J ends were trimmed by 3 bases and 5 bases, with 14 bases remaining between them. The CDR3 runs to 15 residues. CDR1 and CDR2 from the germline V gene are KGHSH and LQKENI. The CDR3 is CASSPEQVPHNEQFF. As DNA, the CDR3 is TGTGCCAGCTCACCTGAACAGGTGCCCCACAATGAGCAGTTCTTC. Full variable domain (remainder filled in from reference TRBV18 and TRBJ2-1): NAGVMQNPRHLVRRRGQEARLRCSPMKGHSHVYWYRQLPEEGLKFMVYLQKENIIDESGMPKERFSAEFPKEGPSILRIQQVVRGDSAAYFCASSPEQVPHNEQFFGPGTRLTVL.

This clone was seen a few times. This sequence joins TRBV21-1 and TRBJ2-2; the D segment call TRBD1 is taken from the table without a DNA check. TRBV21-1 counts as a pseudogene. The CDR3 is 15 amino acids. CDR3 DNA: TGTGCCAGCAGGAGACACGATTCCAACACCGGGGAGCTGTTTTTT. Translation: CASRRHDSNTGELFF.

The V gene is TRBV29-1, the J gene TRBJ1-2; 11 bases line up with TRBD1. Trimming cost V 4 bases and J 10 bases; bases outside gene matches: 5. The germline V gene encodes CDR1 SQVTM and CDR2 ANQGSEA. The CDR3 covers 12 residues. DNA of the CDR3: TGCAGCGTTGTGGGGACAGGGGGTTACTACACCTTC. Its translation: CSVVGTGGYYTF.

The chain combines TRBV24-1 with TRBJ1-2; possibly TRBD1 for D (6 bases). Trimming left V 2 bases short and J 2 bases short, with 14 bases between. Germline CDR1 KGHDR, CDR2 SFDVKD. The CDR3 consists of 16 residues. In DNA form, the CDR3 reads TGTGCCACCAGTGATTGGGGAACAGGGCCCAACTATGGCTACACCTTC. Translated, it gives CATSDWGTGPNYGYTF.

The chain recombines TRBV5-6 with TRBJ2-2, with 9 nucleotides matching TRBD1. Germline V gene lookup returns CDR1 SGHDT and CDR2 YYEEEE. Trimming removed 4 bases from V and 8 bases from J; junction bases left unmatched: 3. The CDR3 contains 13 residues. CDR3 loop: CASSVTGGGELFF. The CDR3 DNA follows: TGTGCCAGCAGCGTGACAGGGGGAGGGGAGCTGTTTTTT.

The chain combines TRBV10-3 with TRBJ1-2; tentative D call: TRBD1 (5 bases). Germline CDR1 and CDR2: ENHRY and SYGVKD. V was cut by 4 bases and J by 4 bases, with 10 bases left in between. The CDR3 covers 13 residues. The chain's CDR3 is CAISGTKAYGYTF. CDR3 nucleotide sequence: TGTGCCATCAGTGGGACAAAGGCCTATGGCTACACCTTC.

The gene calls are TRBV2 and TRBJ1-1; D is possibly TRBD1 (5 bases). Germline lookup yields CDR1 SNHLY and CDR2 FYNNEI. The CDR3 sequence is 13 residues long. The V end was cut by 7 bases, the J end by 11 bases, with 20 bases between. CDR3 amino acids: CASMGGGFGGAFF. In DNA, the CDR3 is TGTGCCAGCATGGGGGGAGGATTCGGAGGGGCTTTCTTT.

This chain joins TRBV5-6 and TRBJ1-1, with 8 nucleotides matching TRBD1. The germline V gene has CDR1 SGHDT and CDR2 YYEEEE. The length of the CDR3 is 13 residues. V was pared by 4 bases and J by 4 bases, with 3 bases of the junction left unmatched. The CDR3 DNA sequence: TGTGCCAGCAGCGCAGGGGGCGGCACTGAAGCTTTCTTT. This gives the protein CASSAGGGTEAFF.

This clone appeared once. J is TRBJ2-3 and V is TRBV14; D is unclear. CDR3 length: 13 amino acids. V was clipped by 6 bases and J by 4 bases, with 11 bases between them. The V gene's germline CDR1 is SGHDN and CDR2 FVKESK. The DNA of the CDR3 is TGTGCCAGCAGGGTAGTAAACTCAGATACGCAGTATTTT. Its protein is CASRVVNSDTQYF.

This clone showed up just a few times. For the CDR3, the DNA is TGTGCCAGCAACGCTGGGACATACACCTACGAGCAGTACTTC. Its protein product is CASNAGTYTYEQYF. This chain links TRBV2 with TRBJ2-7; weak D call: TRBD1 (6 bases). Germline loops: CDR1 SNHLY, CDR2 FYNNEI. The CDR3 length is 14 residues. V was trimmed by 7 bases and J by 2 bases, leaving 15 bases between them. Together with reference TRBV2 and TRBJ2-7, the CDR3 gives the full variable domain: EPEVTQTPSHQVTQMGQEVILRCVPISNHLYFYWYRQILGQKVEFLVSFYNNEISEKSEIFDDQFSVERPDGSNFTLKIRSTKLEDSAMYFCASNAGTYTYEQYFGPGTRLTVT.

The chain is built from TRBV27 and TRBJ1-6; the match to TRBD1 covers 9 bases. Per germline, CDR1 MNHEY and CDR2 SMNVEV (reference sequence). The CDR3 runs 18 residues. Unmatched junction bases numbered 7, after V lost 4 bases and J lost 0 bases. CDR3 sequence: CASSWDRAKNSYNSPLHF. The CDR3 DNA reads TGTGCCAGCAGTTGGGACAGGGCAAAAAACTCCTATAATTCACCCCTCCACTTT.

This rearrangement joins TRBV3-1 (or the pseudogene TRBV3-2) to TRBJ1-5; TRBD1 might be the D (5 bases). This CDR3 contains 15 residues. V was trimmed by 2 bases and J by 8 bases, leaving 16 bases between them. Germline V gene sequence: CDR1 LGHDT, CDR2 YNNKEL (reference sequence). The CDR3 protein is CASSQFAGALEPQHF. Written as DNA, the CDR3 is TGTGCCAGCAGCCAATTCGCTGGGGCCCTAGAGCCCCAGCATTTT.

The CDR3 sequence is CASSFGQGVLNTEAFF. CDR3 DNA sequence: TGTGCCAGTAGTTTCGGACAGGGGGTGTTGAACACTGAAGCTTTCTTT. This chain uses TRBV19 with TRBJ1-1; 10 bases are a match to TRBD1. The germline V gene encodes CDR1 LNHDA and CDR2 SQIVND (reference sequence). With 5 bases clipped from V and 0 bases from J, the junction kept 6 bases outside the gene matches. The CDR3 has 16 residues. Full variable domain (missing parts from reference TRBV19 and TRBJ1-1): DGGITQSPKYLFRKEGQNVTLSCEQNLNHDAMYWYRQDPGQGLRLIYYSQIVNDFQKGDIAEGYSVSREKKESFPLTVTSAQKNPTAFYLCASSFGQGVLNTEAFFGQGTRLTVV.

This clone was seen a handful of times. V and J are TRBV6-5 and TRBJ2-7; D uncertain. The CDR3 sequence is 13 residues long. Trimming stripped 10 bases from V and 5 bases from J, with 18 bases between. CDR1 MNHEY and CDR2 SVGAGI come from the germline V gene. The CDR3 bases are TGTGCCACCTTCCGCTCGGGTTCCCACGAGCAGTACTTC. Amino acid sequence: CATFRSGSHEQYF.

This sequence joins TRBV7-2 and TRBJ2-1; D uncertain. The CDR3 covers 15 residues. CDR1 and CDR2 from the germline V gene are SGHTA and FQGNSA. V dropped 5 bases and J dropped 6 bases, with 17 bases sitting between them. CDR3 coding DNA: TGTGCCAGCAGCCTTGCCGGCCATCTAGGCAATGAGCAGTTCTTC. It yields the protein CASSLAGHLGNEQFF. The whole variable domain, remainder taken from reference TRBV7-2 and TRBJ2-1, is GAGVSQSPSNKVTEKGKDVELRCDPISGHTALYWYRQSLGQGLEFLIYFQGNSAPDKSGLPSDRFSAERTGGSVSTLTIQRTQQEDSAVYLCASSLAGHLGNEQFFGPGTRLTVL.

The chain uses TRBV7-6 and TRBJ1-1, with TRBD1 as a possible D gene (6 bases). The CDR3 is 16 residues long. Per germline, CDR1 SGHVS and CDR2 FNYEAQ. V was trimmed by 0 bases and J by 5 bases, leaving 16 bases between them. As DNA, the CDR3 is TGTGCCAGCAGCTTAGCGAGCCCAGGGACAATAACTGAAGCTTTCTTT. Its translation is CASSLASPGTITEAFF. Variable domain in full (rest from reference TRBV7-6 and TRBJ1-1): GAGVSQSPRYKVTKRGQDVALRCDPISGHVSLYWYRQALGQGPEFLTYFNYEAQQDKSGLPNDRFSAERPEGSISTLTIQRTEQRDSAMYRCASSLASPGTITEAFFGQGTRLTVV.

The chain joins TRBV7-8 to TRBJ1-2, with 7 bases identical to TRBD1. This CDR3 is 16 amino acids long. CDR1 SGHVS and CDR2 FQNEAQ come from the germline V gene. V was clipped by 0 bases and J by 1 base; unmatched bases: 5. CDR3 bases: TGTGCCAGCAGCTTAGCCGGGACAGCTATTAACTATGGCTACACCTTC. It encodes CASSLAGTAINYGYTF. Filled out from reference TRBV7-8 and TRBJ1-2, the complete variable domain reads GAGVSQSPRYKVAKRGQDVALRCDPISGHVSLFWYQQALGQGPEFLTYFQNEAQLDKSGLPSDRFFAERPEGSVSTLKIQRTQQEDSAVYLCASSLAGTAINYGYTFGSGTRLTVV.

The chain carries TRBV4-2 and TRBJ1-6, with D possibly being TRBD1 (6 bases). The CDR3 covers 15 residues. V dropped 5 bases and J dropped 8 bases, with 16 bases sitting between them. CDR1 and CDR2 (germline): LGHNA, YNFKEQ. This CDR3 is CASSETGSLDSPLHF. The CDR3 bases are TGTGCCAGCAGCGAAACAGGGTCCCTCGATTCACCCCTCCACTTT.

The CDR3 loop is CASTLVTATYEQYF. Here the CDR3 DNA reads TGTGCCAGCACCCTTGTTACAGCAACCTACGAGCAGTACTTC. The chain couples TRBV6-6 to TRBJ2-7; D gene unclear. Trimming removed 7 bases from V and 2 bases from J, with 15 bases in between. CDR1 is MNHNY, CDR2 SVGAGI, per germline (reference sequence). This CDR3 region has 14 residues.

The CDR3 region is CASSLDRGSGNTIYF. In nucleotides, the CDR3 is TGTGCCAGCAGCTTGGACAGGGGTAGTGGAAACACCATATATTTT. The chain couples TRBV5-5 to TRBJ1-3, with TRBD1 identical over 7 bases. The CDR3 spans 15 residues. The germline V gene has CDR1 SGHKS and CDR2 YYEKEE (reference sequence). V gave up 0 bases and J gave up 3 bases; unmatched junction bases: 3.

V is TRBV18 and J is TRBJ2-3, with a possible D match to TRBD1 (5 bases). With 0 bases removed from V and 0 bases from J, the gap between germline ends came to 10 bases. This CDR3 spans 16 amino acids. Germline V gene sequence: CDR1 KGHSH, CDR2 LQKENI. DNA of the CDR3: TGTGCCAGCTCACCACCCCTCAGGGCTAGCACAGATACGCAGTATTTT. Amino acids: CASSPPLRASTDTQYF. The variable domain in full, completed from reference TRBV18 and TRBJ2-3, reads NAGVMQNPRHLVRRRGQEARLRCSPMKGHSHVYWYRQLPEEGLKFMVYLQKENIIDESGMPKERFSAEFPKEGPSILRIQQVVRGDSAAYFCASSPPLRASTDTQYFGPGTRLTVL.

The gene calls are TRBV18 and TRBJ1-5; unclear D gene. Per the germline V gene, CDR1 is KGHSH and CDR2 is LQKENI. With 0 bases removed from V and 6 bases from J, the gap between germline ends came to 18 bases. This CDR3 region has 17 residues. The chain's CDR3 is CASSPPVGKSRGQPQHF. The CDR3 bases are TGTGCCAGCTCACCACCGGTCGGCAAGTCCCGAGGTCAGCCCCAGCATTTT. Full variable domain (missing parts from reference TRBV18 and TRBJ1-5): NAGVMQNPRHLVRRRGQEARLRCSPMKGHSHVYWYRQLPEEGLKFMVYLQKENIIDESGMPKERFSAEFPKEGPSILRIQQVVRGDSAAYFCASSPPVGKSRGQPQHFGDGTRLSIL.

The chain links TRBV2 to TRBJ1-4; D uncertain. This CDR3 is built from 15 residues. The V and J ends lost 5 bases and 0 bases respectively, with 10 bases between them. The germline CDR1 and CDR2 sequences are SNHLY and FYNNEI. The CDR3 sequence is CASSPLIATNEKLFF. The CDR3 nucleotides read TGTGCCAGCAGTCCACTCATTGCAACTAATGAAAAACTGTTTTTT. The variable domain in full, completed from reference TRBV2 and TRBJ1-4, reads EPEVTQTPSHQVTQMGQEVILRCVPISNHLYFYWYRQILGQKVEFLVSFYNNEISEKSEIFDDQFSVERPDGSNFTLKIRSTKLEDSAMYFCASSPLIATNEKLFFGSGTQLSVL.

V is TRBV6-6 and J is TRBJ1-6; 9 bases map to TRBD1. Trimming took 5 bases from V and 7 from J; bases not matched to a gene: 12. Germline V gene sequence: CDR1 MNHNY, CDR2 SVGAGI (reference sequence). The CDR3 covers 17 residues. The CDR3 is CASSPEGTGFVNSPLHF. CDR3 in DNA: TGTGCCAGCAGTCCCGAAGGGACAGGGTTTGTAAATTCACCCCTCCACTTT.